The 17 T cell receptor beta chains in this list originate from one sample, sequenced in a study of T cells in Graves' hyperthyroidism and ophthalmopathy (dated by TCRdb to between 2017 and 2020). Library preparation used multiplex PCR. The sequencer listed for this sample is Illumina HiSeq 2000. The TCR beta CDR3 regions were amplified from RNA transcripts. A first-round RT-PCR of the TCR CDR3 used the HTBI primer set with the Qiagen OneStep RT-PCR kit. TCRdb itself trimmed the public reads at Q25 with fastp, ran MiXCR and retained productive beta chains. All rows with the same CDR3 protein become a single entry with the most common DNA and genes. Counted in this sample were some 140,000 distinct CDR3 sequences; around 20% of them appeared once. Around 70% of the sample belongs to the ten largest clones. Sample: blood. The receptors were sampled from a woman in her forties or fifties with Graves' hyperthyroidism that later progressed to Graves' ophthalmopathy.

This clonotype was counted ten times or more. CDR3: CASSANSYGYTF. The CDR3 region has the DNA TGTGCCAGCAGTGCAAATTCCTATGGCTACACCTTC. The chain has TRBV6-1 and TRBJ1-2; unclear D gene. Trimming took 4 bases from V and 4 from J, leaving 7 bases between them. CDR1 MNHNS and CDR2 SASEGT come from the germline V gene. This CDR3 spans 12 amino acids.

The chain is built from TRBV6-1 and TRBJ1-5; a possible D gene is TRBD1 (6 bases). The CDR3 contains 20 residues. Trimming cost V 6 bases and J 0 bases, with 27 bases left between them. Germline lookup yields CDR1 MNHNS and CDR2 SASEGT. The CDR3 spells CASSLGIGGQTRYSNQPQHF. The CDR3 nucleotides read TGTGCCAGCAGCTTGGGCATCGGGGGGCAGACACGCTATAGCAATCAGCCCCAGCATTTT.

The chain is built from TRBV19 and TRBJ1-2, with D tentatively TRBD1 (5 bases). Germline loops: CDR1 LNHDA, CDR2 SQIVND (reference sequence). Trimming shortened V by 7 bases and J by 7 bases, and 16 bases separated the two germline ends. The CDR3 consists of 13 residues. The CDR3 nucleotides read TGTGCCAGTAACCCCCGGGACCGGGGTGGCTACACCTTC. Its protein is CASNPRDRGGYTF.

This clonotype was seen more than once but under ten times. This rearrangement joins TRBV27 to TRBJ2-3; 12 bases are shared with TRBD2. Germline V gives CDR1 MNHEY, CDR2 SMNVEV (reference sequence). Losses at the gene ends were 4 bases for V and 1 base for J; bases not matched to a gene: 3. This CDR3 has 16 amino acids. CDR3 amino acids: CASSSRTSGGTDTQYF. The CDR3 DNA sequence: TGTGCCAGCAGTTCAAGGACTAGCGGGGGCACAGATACGCAGTATTTT.

The chain uses TRBV20-1 and TRBJ2-1; TRBD2 matches 8 bases. CDR1 and CDR2 from the germline V gene are DFQATT and SNEGSKA (reference sequence). This CDR3 region has 18 residues. Trimming took 4 bases from V and 9 from J; bases not matched to a gene: 23. CDR3 in DNA: TGCAGTGCTAAAATCTTTGGGACGGGCAGCGGGAGTTATGGTGAGCAGTTCTTC. As protein: CSAKIFGTGSGSYGEQFF.

This clonotype has a count of ten or more. This rearrangement joins TRBV6-2 or TRBV6-3 to TRBJ2-7, with 8 bases that match TRBD1. This CDR3 comprises 15 residues. V was pared by 2 bases and J by 7 bases, with 10 bases of the junction left unmatched. The V gene's germline CDR1 is MNHEY and CDR2 SVGEGT. CDR3 residues: CASSYPGARGLEQYF. The CDR3 DNA is TGTGCCAGCAGTTACCCGGGGGCCAGGGGGCTTGAGCAGTACTTC.

The V and J genes are TRBV29-1 and TRBJ2-2, with no clear D. V was cut by 5 bases and J by 4 bases, with 5 bases left in between. Germline CDR1 SQVTM, CDR2 ANQGSEA. The CDR3 is 11 residues long. CDR3 sequence: CSVTRTGELFF. For the CDR3, the DNA is TGCAGCGTTACACGCACCGGGGAGCTGTTTTTT.

The chain combines TRBV20-1 with TRBJ1-1, with unresolved D. Germline V gene sequence: CDR1 DFQATT, CDR2 SNEGSKA (reference sequence). V was pared by 6 bases and J by 0 bases, with 11 bases between. The CDR3 consists of 13 residues. The CDR3 loop is CSAMPHMNTEAFF. In nucleotides, the CDR3 is TGCAGTGCGATGCCCCATATGAACACTGAAGCTTTCTTT.

This clonotype has more than one count but fewer than ten. The chain uses TRBV27 and TRBJ2-1, with TRBD1 matching 10 bases. The V gene's germline CDR1 is MNHEY and CDR2 SMNVEV (reference sequence). This CDR3 is built from 14 residues. V trimming: 5 bases; J trimming: 7 bases; junction bases outside the gene matches: 5. CDR3 sequence: CASSRDRGSNEQFF. Written as DNA, the CDR3 is TGTGCCAGCAGTCGGGACAGGGGAAGTAATGAGCAGTTCTTC.

This clonotype was seen a few times. V and J are TRBV20-1 and TRBJ1-5; D gene ambiguous. Trimming shortened V by 4 bases and J by 8 bases, and 9 bases separated the two germline ends. The CDR3 consists of 11 residues. Germline CDR1 is DFQATT and CDR2 is SNEGSKA (reference sequence). The chain's CDR3 is CSATQLEPQHF. In DNA form, the CDR3 reads TGCAGTGCTACCCAATTGGAGCCCCAGCATTTT.

This clonotype appeared many times. This chain uses TRBV29-1 with TRBJ2-3; 11 nucleotides line up with TRBD2. Trimming took 0 bases from V and 0 from J; bases not matched to a gene: 5. CDR3 size: 17 residues. Germline V gene sequence: CDR1 SQVTM, CDR2 ANQGSEA. The CDR3 sequence is CSVEDPRTSGSTDTQYF. The CDR3, as DNA: TGCAGCGTTGAAGATCCCCGGACTAGCGGGAGCACAGATACGCAGTATTTT.

Ten or more counts support this clonotype. The chain couples TRBV3-1 to TRBJ2-7; unclear D gene. This CDR3 region has 15 residues. Germline CDR1 LGHDT, CDR2 YNNKEL (reference sequence). V lost 1 base, J lost 1 base, and 11 bases lay in between. The CDR3 sequence: CASSQGRALSYEQYF. In nucleotides, the CDR3 is TGTGCCAGCAGCCAAGGTCGCGCGCTATCCTACGAGCAGTACTTC.

As concerns this clonotype: Being one base from a much bigger clone, this may be a read error. The genes are TRBV27 and TRBJ1-4; 11 bases agree with TRBD1. Per germline, CDR1 MNHEY and CDR2 SMNVEV (reference sequence). This CDR3 is built from 15 residues. V lost 5 bases and J lost 8; bases outside the gene matches: 7. DNA for the CDR3: TGTGCCAGCAGTGAACACGGGACAGGGGGAGAAAAACTGTTTTTT. Translating it yields CASSEHGTGGEKLFF.

The V gene is TRBV28, the J gene TRBJ2-1, with TRBD2 matching 9 bases. Germline lookup yields CDR1 MDHEN and CDR2 SYDVKM. The CDR3 consists of 15 residues. V gave up 1 base and J gave up 5 bases; unmatched junction bases: 3. CDR3 region: CASSLSASGNNEQFF. The CDR3 nucleotides read TGTGCCAGCAGTTTATCGGCTAGCGGGAACAATGAGCAGTTCTTC.

This clonotype was seen a handful of times. V usage is TRBV20-1 and J usage is TRBJ2-3, with TRBD2 as a possible D gene (5 bases). This CDR3 has 15 amino acids. The germline CDR1 and CDR2 sequences are DFQATT and SNEGSKA (reference sequence). V was shortened by 0 bases and J by 2 bases, with 12 bases between the two germline ends. CDR3 in amino acids: CSARERERNTDTQYF. CDR3 nucleotide sequence: TGCAGTGCTAGAGAACGGGAACGAAACACAGATACGCAGTATTTT.

This rearrangement joins TRBV28 to TRBJ2-3; possible D gene TRBD2, 5 bases. The CDR3 covers 10 residues. The V and J ends lost 11 bases and 8 bases respectively, with 11 bases between them. Germline V gene data show CDR1 as MDHEN and CDR2 as SYDVKM. The chain's CDR3 is CAGSEVTQYF. CDR3 nucleotides: TGTGCCGGCTCGGAGGTTACGCAGTATTTT. The variable domain in full, completed from reference TRBV28 and TRBJ2-3, reads DVKVTQSSRYLVKRTGEKVFLECVQDMDHENMFWYRQDPGLGLRLIYFSYDVKMKEKGDIPEGYSVSREKKERFSLILESASTNQTSMYLCAGSEVTQYFGPGTRLTVL.

This clonotype was observed at least ten times. The CDR3 coding sequence is TGTGCTTCGGAGGGACAGGCCAAAAACATTCAGTACTTC. It specifies CASEGQAKNIQYF. This chain connects TRBV18 to TRBJ2-4; possibly TRBD1 for D (7 bases). Germline CDR1 and CDR2: KGHSH and LQKENI. The CDR3 sequence is 13 residues long.